One and the same sample provided the 24 T cell receptor beta chains below, sequenced in a study of T cell changes during pregnancy in multiple sclerosis. The method was immunoSEQ multiplex PCR; TCRdb's version includes in-frame clones alone and lacks a portion of them. Altogether around 24,000 clones are present, roughly nine tenths being singletons, with the ten largest covering about 12%. The specimen comprised CD8+ T cells from peripheral blood mononuclear cells, sampled in the first trimester of pregnancy. The receptors here all came from a female donor in good health, enrolled as a control in a pregnancy study.

This clone was seen a single time. The V call is TRBV27, the J call TRBJ2-1; 7 bases fit TRBD2. Germline lookup yields CDR1 MNHEY and CDR2 SMNVEV (reference sequence). This CDR3 has 18 residues. The V gene end was trimmed by 5 bases and the J gene end by 0 bases; junction bases not matched to a gene: 13. CDR3 DNA: TGTGCCAGCAGTCCTCCGCGGGAGTCCAAGAGCTCCTACAATGAGCAGTTCTTC. Its translation is CASSPPRESKSSYNEQFF.

V and J are TRBV6-5 and TRBJ2-7; 8 bases align to TRBD1. Germline V CDR1 and CDR2: MNHEY, SVGAGI. The CDR3 spans 14 residues. Trimming took 6 bases from V and 5 from J; bases not matched to a gene: 9. The CDR3 is CASRSPGGGHEQYF. CDR3 bases: TGTGCCAGCAGGTCTCCAGGGGGCGGGCACGAGCAGTACTTC.

The V call is TRBV28, the J call TRBJ1-4, with a possible D match to TRBD1 (6 bases). The CDR3 extends over 14 amino acids. V lost 6 bases to trimming and J lost 5 bases, with 13 bases between them. Germline lookup yields CDR1 MDHEN and CDR2 SYDVKM. CDR3 residues: CASRTRDTNEKLFF. The CDR3 DNA reads as TGTGCCAGCAGAACCCGGGACACCAATGAAAAACTGTTTTTT.

V usage is TRBV6-5 and J usage is TRBJ1-1; D might be TRBD1 (6 bases). This CDR3 has 14 residues. Germline loops: CDR1 MNHEY, CDR2 SVGAGI. V lost 3 bases and J 4 bases, leaving 12 bases between the germline ends. Here the CDR3 DNA reads TGTGCCAGCAGTTATAGACAGGTTACCACTGAAGCTTTCTTT. It yields the protein CASSYRQVTTEAFF.

This clone was seen a single time. The rearrangement uses TRBV7-9 and TRBJ2-2, with 9 bases aligning to TRBD1. This CDR3 has 13 residues. Germline loops: CDR1 SEHNR, CDR2 FQNEAQ (reference sequence). V trimming: 5 bases; J trimming: 10 bases; junction bases outside the gene matches: 5. Written as DNA, the CDR3 is TGTGCCAGCAGCCCCCGGGACAGGGAGGAGCTGTTTTTT. Translating gives CASSPRDREELFF.

The CDR3 here is CASTTGETQYF. The CDR3 DNA reads as TGTGCCAGCACCACGGGGGAGACCCAGTACTTC. V usage is TRBV6-6 and J usage is TRBJ2-5; a weak D match, TRBD2 (5 bases). Trimming took off 7 bases at V and 5 bases at J, with 8 bases between the two ends. Per the germline V gene, CDR1 is MNHNY and CDR2 is SVGAGI (reference sequence). The CDR3 is 11 residues long.

The chain couples TRBV15 to TRBJ1-1; 7 bases are shared with TRBD1. V lost 6 bases and J lost 4; bases outside the gene matches: 8. The CDR3 contains 14 residues. From germline, CDR1 is LNHNV and CDR2 YYDKDF (reference sequence). The CDR3 sequence is CATRETGSSTEAFF. The CDR3 DNA is TGTGCCACCAGGGAGACAGGGTCTAGCACTGAAGCTTTCTTT. The variable domain in full, completed from reference TRBV15 and TRBJ1-1, reads DAMVIQNPRYQVTQFGKPVTLSCSQTLNHNVMYWYQQKSSQAPKLLFHYYDKDFNNEADTPDNFQSRRPNTSFCFLDIRSPGLGDTAMYLCATRETGSSTEAFFGQGTRLTVV.

The genes are TRBV19 and TRBJ2-2, with D possibly matching TRBD1 (5 bases). This CDR3 has 14 residues. From germline, CDR1 is LNHDA and CDR2 SQIVND (reference sequence). V dropped 4 bases and J dropped 5 bases, with 11 bases sitting between them. CDR3 nucleotides: TGTGCCAGTAGTAATAGGGGCGGAACCGGGGAGCTGTTTTTT. Translated, it gives CASSNRGGTGELFF.

The chain recombines TRBV7-6 with TRBJ2-1; 10 bases line up with TRBD2. The CDR3 loop spans 15 amino acids. The V segment lost 3 bases and the J segment 5 bases; nucleotides outside the gene matches: 4. Germline assignment: CDR1 SGHVS and CDR2 FNYEAQ. The DNA for the CDR3 is TGTGCCAGCAGCTTTCTAGCGGGAGCTAACAATGAGCAGTTCTTC. Protein product: CASSFLAGANNEQFF.

The chain is built from TRBV27 and TRBJ2-1, with a weak D call TRBD2 (6 bases). Looked up from germline, CDR1 is MNHEY and CDR2 is SMNVEV (reference sequence). V lost 6 bases and J lost 4, with 13 bases in between. The CDR3 length is 14 residues. CDR3 sequence (DNA): TGTGCCAGCAGCGGGAGCAGTAGGTACAATGAGCAGTTCTTC. Translated, it gives CASSGSSRYNEQFF.

This clone has a single count. The V gene is TRBV9, the J gene TRBJ2-3; 7 nucleotides line up with TRBD2. The V gene end was trimmed by 1 base and the J gene end by 5 bases; junction bases not matched to a gene: 4. Germline V gene lookup returns CDR1 SGDLS and CDR2 YYNGEE. The CDR3 has 14 amino acids. CDR3 in DNA: TGTGCCAGCAGCGTAAGCGGGAAGGAAGATACGCAGTATTTT. It codes for CASSVSGKEDTQYF.

The chain couples TRBV6-1 to TRBJ1-1, with D unresolved. The germline V gene has CDR1 MNHNS and CDR2 SASEGT. The V end was cut by 5 bases, the J end by 8 bases, with 6 bases between. The CDR3 extends over 10 amino acids. The chain's CDR3 is CASSSNEAFF. CDR3 in DNA: TGTGCCAGCAGTAGCAACGAAGCTTTCTTT.

The chain has TRBV27 and TRBJ2-7; weak D call: TRBD1 (5 bases). V was clipped by 7 bases and J by 5 bases, with 18 bases between them. This CDR3 comprises 14 residues. The germline V gene has CDR1 MNHEY and CDR2 SMNVEV (reference sequence). This chain's CDR3 is CASTPPGRVHEQYF. The CDR3 coding sequence is TGTGCCAGCACTCCTCCGGGCAGGGTACACGAGCAGTACTTC.

The CDR3 nucleotides read TGTGCCAGCAGTGCCAGGGCCTTGACTGAAGCTTTCTTT. Protein sequence: CASSARALTEAFF. The gene calls are TRBV2 and TRBJ1-1; weak D call: TRBD1 (5 bases). Per germline, CDR1 SNHLY and CDR2 FYNNEI. CDR3 length: 13 residues. Trimming removed 4 bases at V and 5 bases at J, with 11 bases between.

The chain joins TRBV27 to TRBJ1-1; 8 nucleotides match TRBD1. V shed 0 bases, J shed 5 bases, and the junction held 5 bases outside the gene matches. The CDR3 runs to 15 residues. CDR1 MNHEY and CDR2 SMNVEV come from the germline V gene (reference sequence). The DNA for the CDR3 is TGTGCCAGCAGTTTATCGGGCAGGGGGCATACTGAAGCTTTCTTT. Its protein product is CASSLSGRGHTEAFF.

V gene TRBV29-1 combines with J gene TRBJ2-7, with D possibly TRBD2 on 6 matching bases. Germline CDR1 and CDR2: SQVTM and ANQGSEA. The CDR3 has 12 amino acids. The CDR3 sequence is CPAGRGVGEQYF. DNA of the CDR3: TGCCCCGCCGGGAGAGGTGTAGGAGAGCAGTACTTC.

The V and J genes are TRBV11-2 and TRBJ2-3, with 9 bases that match TRBD2. CDR1 SGHAT and CDR2 FQNNGV come from the germline V gene. The CDR3 is 18 residues long. V lost 5 bases to trimming and J lost 0 bases; unmatched junction nucleotides: 12. CDR3: CASSAPAGGPISTDTQYF. As DNA, the CDR3 is TGTGCCAGCAGCGCACCCGCGGGGGGGCCTATTAGCACAGATACGCAGTATTTT.

The rearrangement joins TRBV14 to TRBJ1-2; D possibly corresponds to TRBD1 (6 bases). Trimming took 3 bases from V and 4 from J, leaving 9 bases between them. This CDR3 comprises 13 residues. From germline, CDR1 is SGHDN and CDR2 FVKESK. The DNA for the CDR3 is TGTGCCAGCAGCCATGGACAGTCCTATGGCTACACCTTC. Encoded protein: CASSHGQSYGYTF.

This rearrangement joins TRBV7-9 to TRBJ2-7, with 7 positions matching TRBD2. The CDR3 contains 14 residues. The germline V gene has CDR1 SEHNR and CDR2 FQNEAQ (reference sequence). The V gene end was trimmed by 4 bases and the J gene end by 1 base; junction bases not matched to a gene: 4. The CDR3 loop reads CASSSSGRSYEQYF. CDR3 coding DNA: TGTGCCAGCAGCTCTAGCGGTCGGTCCTACGAGCAGTACTTC.

This chain connects TRBV6-4 to TRBJ2-3, with 7 bases aligning to TRBD1. Germline V CDR1 and CDR2: MRHNA, SNTAGT. The V gene end was trimmed by 4 bases and the J gene end by 4 bases; junction bases not matched to a gene: 5. The CDR3 runs to 14 residues. CDR3 nucleotide sequence: TGTGCCAGCAGTGGGACAGGTAGCGCAGATACGCAGTATTTT. Translation: CASSGTGSADTQYF.

This sequence joins TRBV28 and TRBJ1-5; 8 bases agree with TRBD1. The CDR3 sequence is 15 residues long. Trimming at V came to 8 bases and at J to 0 bases, leaving 6 bases not matched to a gene. Germline CDR1 and CDR2: MDHEN and SYDVKM. CDR3 region: CASLSTGDSNQPQHF. In DNA form, the CDR3 reads TGTGCCAGCCTTTCGACAGGGGATAGCAATCAGCCCCAGCATTTT.

J is TRBJ2-7 and V is TRBV7-3, with 8 bases matching TRBD1. Germline V gene lookup returns CDR1 SGHTA and CDR2 FQGTGA. This CDR3 has 13 residues. J gave up 4 bases and V 3 bases, and 2 bases lay outside the gene matches. The CDR3 sequence is CASSFGQGYEQYF. CDR3 nucleotide sequence: TGTGCCAGCAGCTTCGGACAGGGTTACGAGCAGTACTTC.

The chain joins TRBV19 to TRBJ2-3; D is possibly TRBD2 (5 bases). Trimming stripped 5 bases from V and 0 bases from J, with 9 bases between. The CDR3 consists of 14 residues. Germline V CDR1 and CDR2: LNHDA, SQIVND (reference sequence). This CDR3 reads CASSARTSTDTQYF. DNA for the CDR3: TGTGCCAGTAGTGCCCGGACTAGCACAGATACGCAGTATTTT.

This clone was counted once. The chain carries TRBV6-5 and TRBJ2-1; perhaps TRBD1 as D (6 bases). Trimming removed 6 bases from V and 8 bases from J, with 17 bases in between. Germline V lookup: CDR1 MNHEY, CDR2 SVGAGI. CDR3 size: 14 residues. DNA for the CDR3: TGTGCCAGCAGAATGGGACACGGGTCCGATGAGCAGTTCTTC. Translation gives CASRMGHGSDEQFF.